The 4 T cell receptor beta chains reported below all come from one sample, sequenced in a study of blood T cell repertoires in COVID-19. Data came from immunoSEQ multiplex PCR; TCRdb stores just in-frame clones and leaves some out. The table includes roughly 67,000 clones, roughly 90% detected once. Sequencing used peripheral blood. The source of these receptors is a woman aged 55-70 years with acute or convalescent COVID-19.

This chain uses TRBV7-6 with TRBJ1-4; D call uncertain. Trimming took 6 bases from V and 0 from J, leaving 8 bases between them. The V gene's germline CDR1 is SGHVS and CDR2 FNYEAQ. The CDR3 is made up of 14 amino acids. This chain's CDR3 is CASSPLATNEKLFF. CDR3 in DNA: TGTGCCAGCAGTCCCCTTGCAACTAATGAAAAACTGTTTTTT.

The rearrangement uses TRBV21-1 and TRBJ1-1; no check of the table's D call, TRBD1, against the DNA was made. TRBV21-1 is flagged as a pseudogene. The CDR3 is 14 residues long. The CDR3 spells CASRLGQGRGQAFF. The CDR3 nucleotides are TGTGCCAGCAGGTTGGGGCAGGGGCGCGGTCAAGCTTTCTTT.

J is TRBJ2-7 and V is TRBV6-1; no clear D gene. Looked up from germline, CDR1 is MNHNS and CDR2 is SASEGT. Trimming left V 3 bases short and J 2 bases short, with 14 bases between. There are 15 residues in the CDR3. The CDR3 is CASSDSTFLPYEQYV. The CDR3 coding sequence is TGTGCCAGCAGTGATAGCACTTTCCTCCCCTACGAGCAGTACGTC.

V gene TRBV11-1 combines with J gene TRBJ1-1; D is perhaps TRBD1 (6 bases). With 3 bases removed from V and 1 base from J, the gap between germline ends came to 6 bases. In germline, CDR1 is SGHAT, CDR2 FQDESV (reference sequence). This CDR3 contains 13 residues. The chain's CDR3 is CASSLDRNTEAFF. CDR3 DNA: TGTGCCAGCAGCTTGGACAGGAACACTGAAGCTTTCTTT.